The 2 T cell receptor beta chains listed next were all sequenced from one sample in a study of cytomegalovirus exposure and HLA in healthy donors. It was with 60 Vbeta and 13 Jbeta primers that the PCR ran. Assay used: immunoSEQ multiplex PCR; TCRdb lists only in-frame clones, some missing. The table shows more than 90,000 clones, with 85% to 90% occurring only once. The sequenced material came from PBMCs. These receptors were taken from a young man in good health and CMV-seronegative.

Only one count was recorded for this clone. The rearrangement links TRBV28 to TRBJ1-2, with 7 nucleotides matching TRBD1. This CDR3 comprises 16 residues. With V trimmed by 3 bases and J by 2 bases, 9 bases remained unmatched. The germline gives CDR1 MDHEN, CDR2 SYDVKM. The DNA for the CDR3 is TGTGCCAGCAGTTTTGTGGGGGGACAGCAAAACTATGGCTACACCTTC. Translating gives CASSFVGGQQNYGYTF.

The chain couples TRBV13 to TRBJ2-7; 7 bases line up with TRBD2. CDR1 is PRHDT, CDR2 FYEKMQ, per germline (reference sequence). With 6 bases clipped from V and 3 bases from J, the junction kept 8 bases outside the gene matches. The CDR3 has 14 residues. The CDR3 here is CASSSRGDGYEQYF. DNA for the CDR3: TGTGCCAGCAGTTCCCGGGGGGACGGCTACGAGCAGTACTTC.